Described below is a single T cell receptor (beta chain) sequence and its context. Methods used by the authors: Amplifying reference gene primers gave estimates of nucleated cell counts. The repertoire was sequenced with immunoSEQ multiplex PCR; TCRdb's copy has only in-frame clones and lacks some. V, J and clone size are those of that table, while D and trimming were read from the DNA. Among roughly 90,000 clones, around four fifths were seen once, and the ten largest hold 3% to 3.5%. This sample is drawn from a study of blood T cell repertoires in COVID-19. Whole-study context: T cells, B-cell-depleted T cells, or PBMCs provided the cDNA or gDNA that served as material.

Trimming took 9 bases from V and 5 from J, leaving 8 bases between them. CDR1 is KGHDR and CDR2 is SFDVKD in the germline V gene. The CDR3 sequence is 11 residues long. The origin of this receptor is a man over 45 with acute or convalescent COVID-19. Sequencing was carried out using peripheral blood. The chain has TRBV24-1 and TRBJ2-3; D not resolved. CDR3 nucleotide sequence: TGTGCCACCTCCACCGGAGATACGCAGTATTTT. It translates to CATSTGDTQYF.